The clone carrying this TCR beta chain was seen repeatedly, ten times or more. Its antigen is undetermined. One entry per CDR3 protein results from TCRdb running MiXCR on the reads. The data show about 6,500 distinct CDR3 sequences, about a sixth seen once. This sample was included in a study of liver allograft versus peripheral blood T cells. Turning to the study itself: Repertoires of T cell receptors in transplanted livers were compared with recipients' peripheral blood repertoires. Overall study findings and caveats: Within liver allografts, T cell receptor repertoires were reportedly different from those in peripheral blood.

Trimming removed 3 bases at V and 6 bases at J, with 13 bases between. This CDR3 spans 14 amino acids. The germline V gene has CDR1 ENHRY and CDR2 SYGVKD. V gene TRBV10-3 combines with J gene TRBJ2-3; D is unclear. This sequence originates from a human patient who had a liver transplant. Some T cells may have come from the graft donor. This CDR3 reads CAISDGDLGDTQYF. For the CDR3, the DNA is TGTGCCATCAGTGACGGAGACTTAGGGGATACGCAGTATTTT.